Below are 20 T cell receptor beta chains sequenced from a single sample in a study of blood T cell repertoires in COVID-19. Profiled with immunoSEQ multiplex PCR; TCRdb holds only in-frame clones, not every one. The table has fewer than 300,000 clones, 86% seen once. The specimen was peripheral blood. Every receptor here comes from a woman aged 25 to 45 with COVID-19, enrolled during active disease.

The chain is built from TRBV29-1 and TRBJ2-6; possibly TRBD1 for D (5 bases). The CDR3 runs 14 residues. V gave up 6 bases and J gave up 1 base, with 10 bases separating them. The germline V gene has CDR1 SQVTM and CDR2 ANQGSEA. CDR3 in DNA: TGCAGCGTGGTCAGGGCTTCTGGGGCCAACGTCCTGACTTTC. It codes for CSVVRASGANVLTF.

A word on this clone: The identical CDR3 is also encoded by other nucleotide sequences in the sample. The CDR3 nucleotides are TGTGCCAGCAGTGAATGGGGCGGGGGTAGCACAGATACGCAGTATTTT. Amino acids: CASSEWGGGSTDTQYF. The chain joins TRBV2 to TRBJ2-3; 7 nucleotides align to TRBD2. The CDR3 length is 16 residues. The V gene's germline CDR1 is SNHLY and CDR2 FYNNEI. V lost 2 bases, J lost 0 bases, and 5 bases stayed unmatched.

This chain's CDR3 is CASSKRRDRDTEAFF. CDR3 coding DNA: TGTGCCAGCAGCAAGAGGAGGGACAGGGACACTGAAGCTTTCTTT. This chain links TRBV21-1 with TRBJ1-1; the table assigns TRBD1, which was not confirmed against the DNA. TRBV21-1 is recorded as a pseudogene. CDR3 length equals 15 residues.

The chain links TRBV6-5 to TRBJ1-1, with 11 bases identical to TRBD1. CDR1 MNHEY and CDR2 SVGAGI come from the germline V gene. The CDR3 consists of 12 residues. J lost 10 bases, V lost 6 bases, and 4 bases had no gene match. The CDR3 reads CASRDRGLGAFF. The CDR3 bases are TGTGCCAGCAGGGACAGGGGGCTTGGAGCTTTCTTT.

The chain uses TRBV7-2 and TRBJ1-1; no reliable D call. This CDR3 spans 13 amino acids. V lost 5 bases and J 1 base, leaving 8 bases between the germline ends. Per germline, CDR1 SGHTA and CDR2 FQGNSA. The CDR3 DNA sequence: TGTGCCAGCAGCCTAACCGAGAACACTGAAGCTTTCTTT. Its translation is CASSLTENTEAFF.

The chain carries TRBV7-9 and TRBJ2-7; TRBD1 matches 7 bases. V gave up 5 bases and J gave up 7 bases; unmatched junction bases: 8. CDR3 length equals 13 residues. Germline CDR1 reads SEHNR; CDR2 reads FQNEAQ (reference sequence). In DNA, the CDR3 is TGTGCCAGCAGCCGGACAGGTGTGAGGGAGCAGTACTTC. This gives the protein CASSRTGVREQYF.

J is TRBJ1-2 and V is TRBV28; no clear D. The germline gives CDR1 MDHEN, CDR2 SYDVKM. The CDR3 runs 17 residues. V gave up 2 bases and J gave up 1 base, with 17 bases separating them. The CDR3 coding sequence is TGTGCCAGCAGTTTAGGTCCCAGCCGACTCTTTAACTATGGCTACACCTTC. It encodes CASSLGPSRLFNYGYTF.

The gene calls are TRBV3-1 (or the pseudogene TRBV3-2) and TRBJ2-1; D is undetermined. The CDR3 runs 12 residues. V was shortened by 5 bases and J by 6 bases, with 8 bases between the two germline ends. Germline V gene lookup returns CDR1 LGHDT and CDR2 YNNKEL (reference sequence). The chain's CDR3 is CASSEQSNEQFF. Here the CDR3 DNA reads TGTGCCAGCAGCGAACAGAGCAATGAGCAGTTCTTC.

The genes are TRBV5-1 and TRBJ2-7; D unresolved. The CDR3 spans 14 residues. V was trimmed by 1 base and J by 5 bases, leaving 13 bases between them. The germline gives CDR1 SGHRS, CDR2 YFSETQ. CDR3 nucleotides: TGCGCCAGCAGCTTGTACACGTTGGTTAACGAGCAGTACTTC. Translated, it gives CASSLYTLVNEQYF. Filled out from reference TRBV5-1 and TRBJ2-7, the complete variable domain reads KAGVTQTPRYLIKTRGQQVTLSCSPISGHRSVSWYQQTPGQGLQFLFEYFSETQRNKGNFPGRFSGRQFSNSRSEMNVSTLELGDSALYLCASSLYTLVNEQYFGPGTRLTVT.

This chain uses TRBV7-9 with TRBJ1-4, with D hard to call. The CDR3 runs to 16 residues. The germline gives CDR1 SEHNR, CDR2 FQNEAQ (reference sequence). Trimming shortened V by 6 bases and J by 4 bases, and 18 bases separated the two germline ends. CDR3 sequence (DNA): TGTGCCAGCAGTTCTAGTGGTACGGTCAGTAATGAAAAACTGTTTTTT. Translation gives CASSSSGTVSNEKLFF.

The chain couples TRBV27 to TRBJ2-1; 7 bases map to TRBD2. Losses at the gene ends were 3 bases for V and 7 bases for J; bases not matched to a gene: 6. Germline V gene data show CDR1 as MNHEY and CDR2 as SMNVEV (reference sequence). The CDR3 is made up of 14 amino acids. CDR3 protein: CASSFARGKNEQFF. The CDR3 DNA follows: TGTGCCAGCAGTTTCGCGCGGGGGAAGAATGAGCAGTTCTTC.

This clone has just one count. The chain links TRBV5-4 to TRBJ2-7, with TRBD2 as a possible D gene (7 bases). Between the trimmed V and J ends, which lost 2 bases and 4 bases, there was a span of 13 bases. Germline loops: CDR1 SGHNT, CDR2 YYREEE (reference sequence). The CDR3 sequence is 14 residues long. The chain's CDR3 is CASSFGGPQYEQYF. The DNA for the CDR3 is TGTGCCAGCAGCTTCGGGGGGCCCCAATACGAGCAGTACTTC.

This clone was seen only once. V and J are TRBV6-2 or TRBV6-3 and TRBJ2-7; 10 nucleotides agree with TRBD1. The CDR3 length is 15 residues. Per the germline V gene, CDR1 is MNHEY and CDR2 is SVGEGT. V trimming: 5 bases; J trimming: 7 bases; junction bases outside the gene matches: 11. The DNA of the CDR3 is TGTGCCAGCAGTCCCCGGACAGGGGGAAAACAAGAGCAGTACTTC. The encoded protein is CASSPRTGGKQEQYF.

Points on this clone: The sample holds other DNA sequences that translate to the same CDR3. The gene calls are TRBV18 and TRBJ2-3; TRBD2 matches 12 bases. Germline V gives CDR1 KGHSH, CDR2 LQKENI. CDR3 length: 16 amino acids. V shed 1 base, J shed 1 base, and the junction held 0 bases outside the gene matches. The CDR3 loop is CASSPRLAGGTDTQYF. The CDR3 region has the DNA TGTGCCAGCTCACCACGACTAGCGGGGGGCACAGATACGCAGTATTTT.

This rearrangement joins TRBV9 to TRBJ2-5; 14 positions agree with TRBD2. The germline CDR1 and CDR2 sequences are SGDLS and YYNGEE. The CDR3 totals 16 residues. Trimming removed 0 bases from V and 6 bases from J; junction bases left unmatched: 4. The CDR3 bases are TGTGCCAGCAGCGTAGGACTAGCGGGGGGGCGGAAGACCCAGTACTTC. As protein: CASSVGLAGGRKTQYF.

This chain joins TRBV3-1 (or the pseudogene TRBV3-2) and TRBJ2-1; D remains ambiguous. V lost 0 bases and J lost 7, with 7 bases in between. Per the germline V gene, CDR1 is LGHDT and CDR2 is YNNKEL (reference sequence). The length of the CDR3 is 13 residues. For the CDR3, the DNA is TGTGCCAGCAGCCAAGAAAACTTAAATGAGCAGTTCTTC. Amino acid sequence: CASSQENLNEQFF.

This clone has just a few counts. The chain recombines TRBV6-6 with TRBJ2-1; 10 nucleotides line up with TRBD2. CDR3 length: 16 residues. With V trimmed by 0 bases and J by 9 bases, 8 bases remained unmatched. Germline loops: CDR1 MNHNY, CDR2 SVGAGI (reference sequence). DNA of the CDR3: TGTGCCAGCAGTTACTCGATAACTAGCGGGGAGATTGAGCAGTTCTTC. Amino acids: CASSYSITSGEIEQFF.

This sequence joins TRBV27 and TRBJ2-7; TRBD1 might be the D (6 bases). V shed 7 bases and J shed 0 bases, with 16 bases lying between them. Germline V gene sequence: CDR1 MNHEY, CDR2 SMNVEV (reference sequence). The CDR3 consists of 15 residues. CDR3 amino acids: CASITCWGHSYEQYF. DNA of the CDR3: TGTGCCAGCATTACATGCTGGGGGCACTCCTACGAGCAGTACTTC.

V is TRBV19 and J is TRBJ2-7, with a possible D match to TRBD1 (5 bases). V was shortened by 2 bases and J by 1 base, with 12 bases between the two germline ends. Germline CDR1 reads LNHDA; CDR2 reads SQIVND (reference sequence). The CDR3 has 15 residues. DNA of the CDR3: TGTGCCAGTAGTATAAGTCAGGGAATTTCCTACGAGCAGTACTTC. This gives the protein CASSISQGISYEQYF.

The V gene is TRBV2, the J gene TRBJ2-7; TRBD2 agrees at 11 bases. The CDR3 is 15 amino acids. The junction had 5 bases not matched to a gene; V was cut back by 5 bases and J by 2 bases. Germline V gene lookup returns CDR1 SNHLY and CDR2 FYNNEI. This chain's CDR3 is CASSPTSGGTYEQYF. In nucleotides, the CDR3 is TGTGCCAGCAGTCCCACTAGCGGGGGCACCTACGAGCAGTACTTC.